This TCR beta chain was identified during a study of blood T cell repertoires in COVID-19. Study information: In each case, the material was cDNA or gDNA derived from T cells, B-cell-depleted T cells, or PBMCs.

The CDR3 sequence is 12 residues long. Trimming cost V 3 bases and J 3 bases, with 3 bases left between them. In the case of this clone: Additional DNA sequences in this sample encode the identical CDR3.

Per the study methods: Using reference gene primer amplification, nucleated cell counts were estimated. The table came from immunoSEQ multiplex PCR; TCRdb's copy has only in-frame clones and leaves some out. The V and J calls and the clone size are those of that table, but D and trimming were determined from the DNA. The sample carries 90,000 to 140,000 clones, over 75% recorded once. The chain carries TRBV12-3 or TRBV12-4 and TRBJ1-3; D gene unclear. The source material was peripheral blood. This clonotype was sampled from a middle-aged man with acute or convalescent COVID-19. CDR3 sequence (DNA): TGTGCCAGCAGTTTTAGTGGAAACACCATATATTTT. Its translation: CASSFSGNTIYF.